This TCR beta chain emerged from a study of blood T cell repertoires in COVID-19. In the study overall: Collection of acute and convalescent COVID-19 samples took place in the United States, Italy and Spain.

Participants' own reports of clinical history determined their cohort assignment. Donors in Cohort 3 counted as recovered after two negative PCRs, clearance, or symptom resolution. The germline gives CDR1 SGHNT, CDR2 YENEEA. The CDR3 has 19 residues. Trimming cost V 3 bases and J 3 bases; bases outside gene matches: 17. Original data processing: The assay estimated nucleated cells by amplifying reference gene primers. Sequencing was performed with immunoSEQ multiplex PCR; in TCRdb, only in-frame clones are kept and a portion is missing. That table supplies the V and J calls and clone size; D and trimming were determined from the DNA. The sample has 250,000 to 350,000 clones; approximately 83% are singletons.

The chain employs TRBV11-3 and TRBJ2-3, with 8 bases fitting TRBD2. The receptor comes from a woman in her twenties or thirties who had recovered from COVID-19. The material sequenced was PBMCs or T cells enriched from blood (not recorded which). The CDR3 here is CASSFGSSGSKGGTDTQYF. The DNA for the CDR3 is TGTGCCAGCAGCTTTGGATCTAGCGGGTCCAAAGGGGGAACAGATACGCAGTATTTT.